This T cell receptor (beta chain) originates from a study of blood T cell repertoires in COVID-19. Study-wide context: Acute and convalescent COVID-19 samples came from the United States, Italy and Spain. The cDNA or gDNA used as material had been derived from T cells, B-cell-depleted T cells, or PBMCs.

Trimming took off 4 bases at V and 4 bases at J, with 10 bases between the two ends. Germline CDR1 SEHNR, CDR2 FQNEAQ (reference sequence). The CDR3 contains 14 residues. This clone was recorded only once. As handled by the study authors: Researchers report that nucleated cell counts were estimated from reference gene primer amplification. Only in-frame clones appear in the TCRdb table, and some are missing; sequencing was by immunoSEQ multiplex PCR. Clone size and the V and J calls come from that table; the DNA yielded D and trimming. The sample has roughly 190,000 clones, roughly 87% seen once. Sample: peripheral blood. The J gene is TRBJ2-2, the V gene TRBV7-9; possibly TRBD2 for D (5 bases). This clonotype was sampled from a woman in her thirties or forties with acute or convalescent COVID-19. The CDR3 sequence is CASSSTSFTGELFF. The CDR3 DNA is TGTGCCAGCAGCTCAACTAGTTTCACCGGGGAGCTGTTTTTT. Full variable domain (remainder filled in from reference TRBV7-9 and TRBJ2-2): DTGVSQNPRHKITKRGQNVTFRCDPISEHNRLYWYRQTLGQGPEFLTYFQNEAQLEKSRLLSDRFSAERPKGSFSTLEIQRTEQGDSAMYLCASSSTSFTGELFFGEGSRLTVL.